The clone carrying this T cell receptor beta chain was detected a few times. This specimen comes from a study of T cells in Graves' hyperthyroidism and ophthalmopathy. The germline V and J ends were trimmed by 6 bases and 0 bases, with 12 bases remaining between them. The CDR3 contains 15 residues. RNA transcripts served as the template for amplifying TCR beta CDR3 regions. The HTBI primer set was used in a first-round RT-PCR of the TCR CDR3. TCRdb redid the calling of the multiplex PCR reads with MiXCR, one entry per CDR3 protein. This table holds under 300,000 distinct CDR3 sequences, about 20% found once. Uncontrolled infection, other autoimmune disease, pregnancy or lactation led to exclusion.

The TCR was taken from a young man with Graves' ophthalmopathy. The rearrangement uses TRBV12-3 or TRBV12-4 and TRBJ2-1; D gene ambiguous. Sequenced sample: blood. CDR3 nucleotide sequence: TGTGCCAGCAGCCAATACACGAGCTCCTACAATGAGCAGTTCTTC. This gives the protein CASSQYTSSYNEQFF.